The 16 T cell receptor beta chains given below trace back to one sample, sequenced in a study of spatial heterogeneity in lung cancer. Time point denoted: sample taken at primary tumor resection. Material for sequencing was whole RNA from tumor, nontumor lung or frozen PBMC, left unsorted. TCRdb re-called the 5' RACE reads with MiXCR, one entry per CDR3 protein. The table records 90,000 or so distinct CDR3 sequences, around 10% of them present only once. Source: PBMCs, taken at surgery. Every receptor here comes from a male donor with early-stage non-small cell lung cancer.

This clonotype turned up a few times. This chain uses TRBV5-5 with TRBJ1-5; D perhaps matches TRBD1 (6 bases). CDR3 size: 13 residues. In germline, CDR1 is SGHKS, CDR2 YYEKEE (reference sequence). The V and J ends lost 4 bases and 5 bases respectively, with 10 bases between them. CDR3: CASSPDSHQPQHF. CDR3 in DNA: TGTGCCAGCAGCCCGGACAGTCATCAGCCCCAGCATTTT.

The chain combines TRBV5-1 with TRBJ2-7; perhaps TRBD1 as D (6 bases). Germline V gives CDR1 SGHRS, CDR2 YFSETQ. Trimming stripped 3 bases from V and 2 bases from J, with 9 bases between. This CDR3 region has 13 residues. The CDR3 coding sequence is TGCGCCAGCAGCTCGCAGGGGACCTACGAGCAGTACTTC. As protein: CASSSQGTYEQYF.

In this sample, this clonotype turned up a few times. J is TRBJ1-6 and V is TRBV3-1, with 8 nucleotides matching TRBD1. The CDR3 is made up of 17 amino acids. CDR1 is LGHDT, CDR2 YNNKEL, per germline (reference sequence). The J segment lost 8 bases and the V segment lost 1 base, leaving 10 bases of the junction unmatched. This CDR3 reads CASSQGSVGTGDSPLHF. The CDR3 nucleotides are TGTGCCAGCAGCCAAGGAAGTGTTGGGACAGGAGATTCACCCCTCCACTTT.

The chain recombines TRBV7-8 with TRBJ2-5, with unresolved D. The CDR3 is 16 amino acids. Trimming took 3 bases from V and 1 from J, leaving 15 bases between them. The germline gives CDR1 SGHVS, CDR2 FQNEAQ. The CDR3 DNA is TGTGCCAGCAGCTTGAATCTCGTCAAGGGCCAAGAGACCCAGTACTTC. Its translation is CASSLNLVKGQETQYF.

This clonotype showed up just a few times. The chain couples TRBV3-1 to TRBJ2-7, with D hard to call. V lost 1 base and J lost 5, with 15 bases in between. Germline V gene data show CDR1 as LGHDT and CDR2 as YNNKEL (reference sequence). The CDR3 is 15 amino acids. In DNA form, the CDR3 reads TGTGCCAGCAGCCAAGGTAGGGCCTACAGACACGAGCAGTACTTC. This gives the protein CASSQGRAYRHEQYF.

V usage is TRBV6-5 and J usage is TRBJ2-2; D perhaps matches TRBD1 (6 bases). The V and J ends lost 8 bases and 2 bases respectively, with 18 bases between them. The germline gives CDR1 MNHEY, CDR2 SVGAGI. The CDR3 has 16 amino acids. CDR3 nucleotides: TGTGCCAGCTGTTTCCTACAGGGCCCCAACACCGGGGAGCTGTTTTTT. It encodes CASCFLQGPNTGELFF.

This chain connects TRBV12-3 or TRBV12-4 to TRBJ2-1, with TRBD2 identical over 7 bases. CDR3 length: 16 residues. With V trimmed by 6 bases and J by 0 bases, 8 bases remained unmatched. The CDR3 sequence is CASSLGGLSSYNEQFF. In nucleotides, the CDR3 is TGTGCCAGCAGCCTCGGGGGGTTGAGCTCCTACAATGAGCAGTTCTTC.

This clonotype was found many times. The J gene is TRBJ1-1, the V gene TRBV2; 7 bases are a match to TRBD1. Germline V lookup: CDR1 SNHLY, CDR2 FYNNEI. V gave up 7 bases and J gave up 2 bases; unmatched junction bases: 4. The CDR3 has 13 amino acids. The CDR3 loop is CASINRGNTEAFF. In DNA form, the CDR3 reads TGTGCCAGCATTAACAGGGGTAACACTGAAGCTTTCTTT.

V and J are TRBV2 and TRBJ2-7; no reliable D call. With 6 bases removed from V and 1 base from J, the gap between germline ends came to 7 bases. The CDR3 runs 12 residues. CDR1 and CDR2 (germline): SNHLY, FYNNEI. The CDR3 DNA sequence: TGTGCCAGCAGCCCCCAGTCCTACGAGCAGTACTTC. Translating it yields CASSPQSYEQYF.

This clonotype was picked up many times. The J gene is TRBJ2-7, the V gene TRBV20-1; unclear D gene. The CDR3 loop spans 11 amino acids. The V and J ends lost 0 bases and 5 bases respectively, with 5 bases between them. CDR1 and CDR2 (germline): DFQATT, SNEGSKA (reference sequence). The CDR3 bases are TGCAGTGCTAGAGATCGAAACGAGCAGTACTTC. Translation gives CSARDRNEQYF.

The chain carries TRBV6-2 or TRBV6-3 and TRBJ1-5; D gene unclear. Trimming pared 8 bases from V and 0 bases from J, leaving 5 bases between. This CDR3 spans 12 amino acids. CDR1 is MNHEY and CDR2 is SVGEGT in the germline V gene. The CDR3 nucleotides read TGTGCCAGCGGGGATAGCAATCAGCCCCAGCATTTT. This sequence encodes CASGDSNQPQHF.

This chain links TRBV24-1 with TRBJ2-5; possibly TRBD2 for D (5 bases). Germline assignment: CDR1 KGHDR and CDR2 SFDVKD. This CDR3 comprises 14 residues. Trimming left V 0 bases short and J 2 bases short, with 6 bases between. CDR3 residues: CATSDLGLQETQYF. CDR3 nucleotide sequence: TGTGCCACCAGTGATTTGGGACTGCAAGAGACCCAGTACTTC.

The chain is built from TRBV7-9 and TRBJ2-5, with a tentative D call TRBD1 (6 bases). V lost 3 bases to trimming and J lost 3 bases, with 11 bases between them. CDR3 length: 14 amino acids. Per germline, CDR1 SEHNR and CDR2 FQNEAQ (reference sequence). The CDR3 spells CASSFMGAEETQYF. DNA of the CDR3: TGTGCCAGCAGCTTCATGGGGGCAGAAGAGACCCAGTACTTC.

The chain is built from TRBV7-3 and TRBJ2-7; TRBD1 matches at 10 bases. CDR3 length: 13 amino acids. Germline V gene data show CDR1 as SGHTA and CDR2 as FQGTGA. The V gene end was trimmed by 5 bases and the J gene end by 6 bases; junction bases not matched to a gene: 4. The CDR3 DNA sequence: TGTGCCAGCAGCCCGGGACAGGGGACCGAGCAGTACTTC. This encodes CASSPGQGTEQYF. Full variable domain (outside the CDR3, taken from reference TRBV7-3 and TRBJ2-7): GAGVSQTPSNKVTEKGKYVELRCDPISGHTALYWYRQSLGQGPEFLIYFQGTGAADDSGLPNDRFFAVRPEGSVSTLKIQRTERGDSAVYLCASSPGQGTEQYFGPGTRLTVT.

The chain has TRBV5-1 and TRBJ2-3, with a weak D call TRBD2 (7 bases). CDR3 length: 16 residues. V was cut by 4 bases and J by 5 bases, with 20 bases left in between. Germline V gives CDR1 SGHRS, CDR2 YFSETQ. For the CDR3, the DNA is TGCGCCAGCAGCCGGGGAGGGGACACAGCAGGAGATACGCAGTATTTT. Translated, it gives CASSRGGDTAGDTQYF.

This clonotype has a handful of counts. V gene TRBV2 combines with J gene TRBJ1-5; D uncertain. The V gene lost 2 bases and the J gene lost 3 bases, with 8 bases spanning the gap. The CDR3 is made up of 14 amino acids. Germline V gene lookup returns CDR1 SNHLY and CDR2 FYNNEI. The CDR3 sequence is CASSELSSNQPQHF. The DNA for the CDR3 is TGTGCCAGCAGTGAACTCTCTTCCAATCAGCCCCAGCATTTT.